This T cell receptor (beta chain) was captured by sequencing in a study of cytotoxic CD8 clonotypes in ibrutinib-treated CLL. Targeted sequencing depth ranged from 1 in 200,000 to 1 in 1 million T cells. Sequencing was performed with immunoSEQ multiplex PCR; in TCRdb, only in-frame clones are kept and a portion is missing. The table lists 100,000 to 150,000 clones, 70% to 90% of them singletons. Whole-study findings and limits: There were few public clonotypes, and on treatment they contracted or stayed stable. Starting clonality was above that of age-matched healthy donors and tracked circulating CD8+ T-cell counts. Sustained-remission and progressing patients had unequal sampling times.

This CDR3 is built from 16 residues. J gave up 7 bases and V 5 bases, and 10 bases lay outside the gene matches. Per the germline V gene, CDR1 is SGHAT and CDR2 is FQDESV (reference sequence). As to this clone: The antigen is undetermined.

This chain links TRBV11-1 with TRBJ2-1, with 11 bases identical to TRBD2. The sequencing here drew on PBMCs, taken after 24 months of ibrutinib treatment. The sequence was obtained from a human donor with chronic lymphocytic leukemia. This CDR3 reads CASSLYSGGAGNEQFF. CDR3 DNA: TGTGCCAGCAGCCTATATAGCGGGGGGGCTGGAAATGAGCAGTTCTTC.